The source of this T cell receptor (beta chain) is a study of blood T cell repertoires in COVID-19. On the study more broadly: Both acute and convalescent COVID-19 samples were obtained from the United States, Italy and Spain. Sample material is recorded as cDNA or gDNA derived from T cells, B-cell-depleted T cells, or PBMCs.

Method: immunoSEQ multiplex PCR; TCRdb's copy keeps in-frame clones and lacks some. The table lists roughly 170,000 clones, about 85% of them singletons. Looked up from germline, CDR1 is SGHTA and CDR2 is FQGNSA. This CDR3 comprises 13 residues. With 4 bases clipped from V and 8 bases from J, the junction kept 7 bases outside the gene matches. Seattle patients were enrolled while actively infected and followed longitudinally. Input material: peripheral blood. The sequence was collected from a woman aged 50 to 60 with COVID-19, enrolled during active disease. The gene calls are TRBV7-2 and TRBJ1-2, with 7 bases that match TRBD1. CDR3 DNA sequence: TGTGCCAGCAGCTATTTACAGGGGAGCGGCTACACCTTC. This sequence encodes CASSYLQGSGYTF.